This passage covers 19 T cell receptor beta chains from one sample sequenced in a study of T cell responses to AZD1222 COVID-19 vaccine (dated by TCRdb to about 2021). The library was built by means of the immunoSEQ multiplex PCR assay. TCRdb holds this immuneACCESS table with in-frame rearrangements only. Some clones are missing; in checked studies, unresolved V genes explain under half, and the rest has no known cause. The sample table lists approximately 130,000 clones, about 90% of them with a count of one. The top ten clonotypes cover approximately 1.1% of the sample. The meaning of the sample's time point label: baseline before first vaccination. Sequenced here: peripheral blood, sampled on day 0 of AZD1222 vaccination. The source is an adult in good health.

The chain is built from TRBV28 and TRBJ2-7; D not certain. The CDR3 has 14 amino acids. V was pared by 2 bases and J by 1 base, with 9 bases between. In germline, CDR1 is MDHEN, CDR2 SYDVKM. This CDR3 reads CASSLSPSSYEQYF. The CDR3 DNA sequence: TGTGCCAGCAGTTTAAGCCCCAGTTCCTACGAGCAGTACTTC.

The chain has TRBV28 and TRBJ2-7, with 7 bases lining up with TRBD1. Germline V gives CDR1 MDHEN, CDR2 SYDVKM. This CDR3 has 14 residues. Unmatched junction bases numbered 8, after V lost 5 bases and J lost 4 bases. In DNA form, the CDR3 reads TGTGCCAGCAGTGTAAGCCCCAGGGGGTACGAGCAGTACTTC. Residues: CASSVSPRGYEQYF.

This chain's CDR3 is CASSQDGRAPYNEQFF. DNA for the CDR3: TGCGCCAGCAGCCAAGATGGCAGGGCCCCCTACAATGAGCAGTTCTTC. The gene calls are TRBV4-1 and TRBJ2-1, with a weak D call TRBD1 (5 bases). Germline V gene lookup returns CDR1 MGHRA and CDR2 YSYEKL. Deletions cut 0 bases from V and 2 bases from J, with 11 bases between. The CDR3 is 16 amino acids.

The V call is TRBV5-4, the J call TRBJ1-1; D not resolved. This CDR3 is built from 13 residues. V dropped 3 bases and J dropped 6 bases, with 12 bases sitting between them. Germline values: CDR1 SGHNT, CDR2 YYREEE (reference sequence). This CDR3 reads CASSSTERAEAFF. CDR3 DNA sequence: TGTGCCAGCAGCTCCACAGAGAGGGCTGAAGCTTTCTTT.

The chain is built from TRBV3-1 (or the pseudogene TRBV3-2) and TRBJ2-2, with D unclear. V dropped 3 bases and J dropped 1 base, with 3 bases sitting between them. The germline CDR1 and CDR2 sequences are LGHDT and YNNKEL (reference sequence). The CDR3 runs 13 residues. The CDR3 nucleotides read TGTGCCAGCAGCCATAGGAACACCGGGGAGCTGTTTTTT. Amino acids: CASSHRNTGELFF.

This clone was seen a few times. The gene calls are TRBV18 and TRBJ2-7; a weak D match, TRBD2 (5 bases). CDR1 and CDR2 (germline): KGHSH, LQKENI. The CDR3 runs 14 residues. V was trimmed by 5 bases and J by 7 bases, leaving 18 bases between them. CDR3 in DNA: TGTGCCAGCTCATTTCCCGGCTCGCCGGGAGAGCAGTACTTC. As protein: CASSFPGSPGEQYF.

The V call is TRBV9, the J call TRBJ2-3, with 10 bases identical to TRBD2. CDR1 and CDR2 (germline): SGDLS, YYNGEE. The CDR3 extends over 16 amino acids. The V segment lost 0 bases and the J segment 3 bases; nucleotides outside the gene matches: 4. The CDR3, as DNA: TGTGCCAGCAGCGTAGGGGCTAGCGGGAGAACAGATACGCAGTATTTT. The encoded protein is CASSVGASGRTDTQYF.

The V and J genes are TRBV19 and TRBJ2-1; D remains ambiguous. The CDR3 has 12 amino acids. Germline-derived CDR1 and CDR2 are LNHDA and SQIVND (reference sequence). V shed 5 bases and J shed 7 bases, with 9 bases lying between them. The CDR3 DNA reads as TGTGCCAGTAGTTCGGGTTGGAATGAGCAGTTCTTC. Protein sequence: CASSSGWNEQFF.

This sequence joins TRBV7-3 and TRBJ2-7; TRBD2 agrees at 8 bases. J lost 2 bases, V lost 3 bases, and 6 bases had no gene match. The CDR3 has 15 residues. Per germline, CDR1 SGHTA and CDR2 FQGTGA. CDR3 residues: CASSLGREDTYEQYF. CDR3 coding DNA: TGTGCCAGCAGCTTGGGGCGGGAGGATACCTACGAGCAGTACTTC.

This rearrangement joins TRBV28 to TRBJ2-1; 7 positions agree with TRBD2. Germline CDR1 reads MDHEN; CDR2 reads SYDVKM. V dropped 2 bases and J dropped 7; count of bases not matched to a gene: 8. The CDR3 sequence is 15 residues long. The CDR3 DNA sequence: TGTGCCAGCAGTTTAGGCGGGAGTTTGGGAAATGAGCAGTTCTTC. Translating gives CASSLGGSLGNEQFF.

This chain joins TRBV28 and TRBJ2-7; 8 bases are a match to TRBD2. CDR3 length equals 13 residues. Germline values: CDR1 MDHEN, CDR2 SYDVKM. V lost 5 bases to trimming and J lost 5 bases; unmatched junction nucleotides: 5. The DNA for the CDR3 is TGTGCCAGCAGTCCAGCGGGAGCCCACGAGCAGTACTTC. Its translation: CASSPAGAHEQYF. The whole variable domain, remainder taken from reference TRBV28 and TRBJ2-7, is DVKVTQSSRYLVKRTGEKVFLECVQDMDHENMFWYRQDPGLGLRLIYFSYDVKMKEKGDIPEGYSVSREKKERFSLILESASTNQTSMYLCASSPAGAHEQYFGPGTRLTVT.

This clone was seen a few times. The chain combines TRBV11-3 with TRBJ2-7; TRBD1 might be the D (5 bases). Trimming removed 2 bases at V and 3 bases at J, with 11 bases between. Germline CDR1 and CDR2: SGHNT and YENEEA. The CDR3 contains 14 residues. This chain's CDR3 is CASSLQGSGYEQYF. CDR3 in DNA: TGTGCCAGCAGCTTACAGGGATCGGGCTACGAGCAGTACTTC.

As to this clone: Other DNA sequences in the sample encode the same CDR3. The chain joins TRBV28 to TRBJ1-4; no clear D. V dropped 6 bases and J dropped 8 bases, with 16 bases sitting between them. The CDR3 consists of 14 residues. CDR1 and CDR2 (germline): MDHEN, SYDVKM. CDR3 DNA: TGTGCCAGCAGCCGAGGTGGGTTTCGAGAAAAACTGTTTTTT. As protein: CASSRGGFREKLFF.

The chain recombines TRBV7-9 with TRBJ2-1; D ambiguous. The CDR3 is 14 residues long. The germline CDR1 and CDR2 sequences are SEHNR and FQNEAQ (reference sequence). With 7 bases removed from V and 7 bases from J, the gap between germline ends came to 17 bases. The CDR3 protein is CASNSPAVTNEQFF. The CDR3, as DNA: TGTGCCAGCAACTCCCCGGCGGTGACGAATGAGCAGTTCTTC.

The chain has TRBV21-1 and TRBJ2-7. TRBV21-1 is noted as a pseudogene. The CDR3 sequence is 16 residues long. The CDR3 protein is CASSKARTTEPYEQYF. The CDR3, as DNA: TGTGCCAGCAGCAAAGCGCGGACCACCGAACCTTACGAGCAGTACTTC.

This rearrangement joins TRBV4-2 to TRBJ2-7; 15 positions match TRBD2. The CDR3 extends over 17 amino acids. J lost 5 bases, V lost 4 bases, and 9 bases had no gene match. The germline V gene has CDR1 LGHNA and CDR2 YNFKEQ. The CDR3 spells CASSRGLAGGSSDEQYF. In DNA, the CDR3 is TGTGCCAGCAGCCGGGGACTAGCGGGAGGAAGTTCCGACGAGCAGTACTTC.

This clone was counted once. This chain links TRBV5-1 with TRBJ2-3, with D maybe TRBD2 (5 bases). The V end lost 4 bases, the J end lost 2 bases, and 11 bases lay between the germline ends. Germline lookup yields CDR1 SGHRS and CDR2 YFSETQ. The CDR3 runs 14 residues. The DNA of the CDR3 is TGCGCCAGCAGCCCGGGAATCTACACAGATACGCAGTATTTT. Translation: CASSPGIYTDTQYF.

This chain connects TRBV7-9 to TRBJ2-7; TRBD2 is a possible D gene (6 bases). V lost 4 bases, J lost 1 base, and 20 bases lay in between. The CDR3 is 17 residues long. Germline CDR1 and CDR2: SEHNR and FQNEAQ (reference sequence). This CDR3 is CASSSLWEASRSYEQYF. The CDR3 bases are TGTGCCAGCAGCTCATTATGGGAGGCCTCTAGGTCCTACGAGCAGTACTTC.

The V gene is TRBV20-1, the J gene TRBJ1-5, with a weak D call TRBD1 (6 bases). CDR3 length: 14 amino acids. V gave up 3 bases and J gave up 9 bases, with 18 bases separating them. Germline lookup yields CDR1 DFQATT and CDR2 SNEGSKA (reference sequence). CDR3 sequence: CSASQGGSYGPQHF. The CDR3 coding sequence is TGCAGTGCTAGTCAAGGGGGGTCCTATGGGCCCCAGCATTTT.